The 27 T cell receptor beta chains given below trace back to one sample, sequenced in a study of Ad26.COV2.S vaccination and SARS-CoV-2 variants. Method: immunoSEQ multiplex PCR; TCRdb's copy keeps in-frame clones and lacks some. This sample has roughly 320,000 clones, with 87% found just once. Treatment reported: some 20 received Ad26.COV2.S at low or high dose, single or two shots; several received placebo; per-sample allocation not given. Day 63 after the first vaccine or placebo injection was the time point for sampling. Sample: peripheral blood, taken in a trial of Ad26.COV2.S vaccine versus placebo. The receptor source for this set is a person aged 18-60 years who received the Ad26.COV2.S COVID-19 vaccine or a placebo.

CDR3 sequence: CASSSGLGYYEQYF. The CDR3, as DNA: TGTGCCAGCAGCTCGGGACTAGGGTACTACGAGCAGTACTTC. This sequence joins TRBV7-2 and TRBJ2-7; 8 nucleotides line up with TRBD2. The CDR3 extends over 14 amino acids. Losses at the gene ends were 4 bases for V and 3 bases for J; bases not matched to a gene: 5. Germline values: CDR1 SGHTA, CDR2 FQGNSA.

The rearrangement joins TRBV4-1 to TRBJ1-2, with TRBD1 matching 11 bases. V dropped 1 base and J dropped 7; count of bases not matched to a gene: 2. CDR1 and CDR2 (germline): MGHRA, YSYEKL. CDR3 size: 14 residues. This chain's CDR3 is CASSQGDRGSGYTF. CDR3 nucleotide sequence: TGCGCCAGCAGCCAAGGGGACAGGGGGTCTGGCTACACCTTC.

The J gene is TRBJ1-2, the V gene TRBV19, with D possibly being TRBD1 (5 bases). With 0 bases removed from V and 4 bases from J, the gap between germline ends came to 15 bases. The CDR3 has 16 amino acids. From germline, CDR1 is LNHDA and CDR2 SQIVND (reference sequence). The CDR3 loop is CASSIERGRGAYGYTF. In DNA form, the CDR3 reads TGTGCCAGTAGTATAGAACGGGGCCGAGGGGCCTATGGCTACACCTTC.

V usage is TRBV2 and J usage is TRBJ1-3; 10 nucleotides line up with TRBD1. CDR1 and CDR2 from the germline V gene are SNHLY and FYNNEI. The V gene end was trimmed by 6 bases and the J gene end by 0 bases; junction bases not matched to a gene: 5. This CDR3 is 16 amino acids long. The CDR3 here is CASRRGTGVSGNTIYF. CDR3 DNA sequence: TGTGCCAGCAGGAGGGGGACAGGGGTCTCTGGAAACACCATATATTTT.

The rearrangement joins TRBV19 to TRBJ2-3; D remains unclear. V lost 1 base and J 2 bases, leaving 7 bases between the germline ends. This CDR3 spans 14 amino acids. CDR1 LNHDA and CDR2 SQIVND come from the germline V gene (reference sequence). The CDR3 DNA follows: TGTGCCAGTAGTATAGGCTTAACCACAGATACGCAGTATTTT. It is translated as CASSIGLTTDTQYF.

V is TRBV21-1 and J is TRBJ1-5; the table's D call, TRBD1, has no DNA check behind it. TRBV21-1 corresponds to a pseudogene. There are 18 residues in the CDR3. Here the CDR3 reads CASSPRTGKAGGNQPQHF. CDR3 nucleotides: TGTGCCAGCAGCCCTAGGACAGGGAAGGCCGGGGGCAATCAGCCCCAGCATTTT.

This clone showed up just once. The rearrangement links TRBV5-1 to TRBJ1-6; tentatively, D is TRBD1 (6 bases). Trimming took off 2 bases at V and 0 bases at J, with 12 bases between the two ends. This CDR3 region has 17 residues. Germline V CDR1 and CDR2: SGHRS, YFSETQ. CDR3 in amino acids: CASSLTGPSSYNSPLHF. The CDR3 coding sequence is TGCGCCAGCAGCTTAACAGGGCCCAGCTCCTATAATTCACCCCTCCACTTT.

The rearrangement joins TRBV5-8 to TRBJ1-1; D not resolved. Germline V gene data show CDR1 as SGHTS and CDR2 as YDEGEE. The V gene lost 4 bases and the J gene lost 6 bases, with 19 bases spanning the gap. The CDR3 is made up of 15 amino acids. The CDR3 DNA reads as TGTGCCAGCAGCCCGCTCAGTGCTTTCGGTGCTGAAGCTTTCTTT. Translated: CASSPLSAFGAEAFF. The entire variable domain, with the rest obtained from reference TRBV5-8 and TRBJ1-1, is as follows: EAGVTQSPTHLIKTRGQQATLRCSPISGHTSVYWYQQALGLGLQFLLWYDEGEERNRGNFPPRFSGRQFPNYSSELNVNALELEDSALYLCASSPLSAFGAEAFFGQGTRLTVV.

The CDR3 spells CASSLGQGFYGYTF. The CDR3 DNA is TGCGCCAGCAGCTTGGGTCAGGGGTTCTATGGCTACACCTTC. The V call is TRBV5-1, the J call TRBJ1-2; possible D gene TRBD1, 6 bases. Germline V gives CDR1 SGHRS, CDR2 YFSETQ. With 0 bases removed from V and 4 bases from J, the gap between germline ends came to 10 bases. The CDR3 loop spans 14 amino acids.

The V gene is TRBV5-1, the J gene TRBJ2-7; 8 bases map to TRBD1. This CDR3 has 14 residues. CDR1 SGHRS and CDR2 YFSETQ come from the germline V gene. V was clipped by 4 bases and J by 0 bases; unmatched bases: 3. The CDR3 sequence is CASSHGQGSYEQYF. CDR3 coding DNA: TGCGCCAGCAGCCACGGACAGGGCTCCTACGAGCAGTACTTC.

The chain carries TRBV5-1 and TRBJ2-7; 12 positions match TRBD1. This CDR3 has 16 residues. Germline V gene data show CDR1 as SGHRS and CDR2 as YFSETQ. The junction had 10 bases not matched to a gene; V was cut back by 3 bases and J by 6 bases. The CDR3 sequence: CASSYPPGQGASEQYF. CDR3 bases: TGCGCCAGCAGCTACCCACCGGGACAGGGGGCTAGCGAGCAGTACTTC.

J is TRBJ1-1 and V is TRBV11-1, with a weak D call TRBD1 (5 bases). From germline, CDR1 is SGHAT and CDR2 FQDESV (reference sequence). Trimming stripped 2 bases from V and 3 bases from J, with 16 bases between. This CDR3 is built from 16 residues. CDR3 bases: TGTGCCAGCAGCTTAATGACAAGCAGGGCCGACACTGAAGCTTTCTTT. It yields the protein CASSLMTSRADTEAFF.

The chain uses TRBV5-4 and TRBJ1-4, with D possibly being TRBD1 (6 bases). Germline V gives CDR1 SGHNT, CDR2 YYREEE (reference sequence). CDR3 size: 15 residues. V lost 4 bases, J lost 3 bases, and 13 bases lay in between. CDR3 region: CASSGGGSPNEKLFF. The CDR3 DNA sequence: TGTGCCAGCAGCGGGGGGGGCAGCCCTAATGAAAAACTGTTTTTT.

This chain links TRBV6-5 with TRBJ1-2; TRBD1 matches 7 bases. Germline values: CDR1 MNHEY, CDR2 SVGAGI. The length of the CDR3 is 13 residues. J gave up 2 bases and V 7 bases, and 4 bases lay outside the gene matches. The CDR3: CASTLTGNYGYTF. CDR3 coding DNA: TGTGCCAGCACCCTGACAGGGAACTATGGCTACACCTTC.

This clone came up a few times. The chain has TRBV5-1 and TRBJ1-1; weak D call: TRBD1 (5 bases). The CDR3 runs to 15 residues. Per the germline V gene, CDR1 is SGHRS and CDR2 is YFSETQ. Trimming took 4 bases from V and 0 from J, leaving 13 bases between them. The CDR3 nucleotides are TGCGCCAGCAGCCAAGGGACCACACTGAACACTGAAGCTTTCTTT. This codes for CASSQGTTLNTEAFF.

J is TRBJ1-6 and V is TRBV9; 8 nucleotides agree with TRBD1. There are 14 residues in the CDR3. Germline V lookup: CDR1 SGDLS, CDR2 YYNGEE. Trimming took 3 bases from V and 9 from J; bases not matched to a gene: 5. The CDR3 DNA sequence: TGTGCCAGCAGCGCCGGGACAGGTTCTTCACCCCTCCACTTT. Encoded protein: CASSAGTGSSPLHF.

The chain links TRBV9 to TRBJ2-1; tentative D call: TRBD2 (7 bases). Looked up from germline, CDR1 is SGDLS and CDR2 is YYNGEE. The CDR3 has 14 amino acids. Between the trimmed V and J ends, which lost 6 bases and 5 bases, there was a span of 15 bases. In DNA form, the CDR3 reads TGTGCCAGCACTCTTGGGGGGGCGGACAATGAGCAGTTCTTC. Protein: CASTLGGADNEQFF.

V usage is TRBV10-3 and J usage is TRBJ2-7, with D unresolved. The ends were cut back, 4 bases at V and 0 bases at J, with 4 bases in the middle. Per the germline V gene, CDR1 is ENHRY and CDR2 is SYGVKD. There are 12 residues in the CDR3. The CDR3 DNA is TGTGCCATCAGTGCGGACTCCTACGAGCAGTACTTC. Amino acid sequence: CAISADSYEQYF.

V usage is TRBV4-1 and J usage is TRBJ1-6, with 8 bases aligning to TRBD1. Germline values: CDR1 MGHRA, CDR2 YSYEKL. CDR3 length: 15 amino acids. The trim removed 2 bases at V and 6 bases at J, leaving 3 bases unmatched. The CDR3 here is CASSQTGGFNSPLHF. CDR3 bases: TGCGCCAGCAGCCAAACAGGGGGTTTTAATTCACCCCTCCACTTT.

The chain uses TRBV6-5 and TRBJ2-1; 8 bases fit TRBD1. CDR3 size: 12 residues. V trimming: 6 bases; J trimming: 9 bases; junction bases outside the gene matches: 4. Germline V gives CDR1 MNHEY, CDR2 SVGAGI. CDR3 loop: CASRKQGVEQFF. The CDR3 nucleotides are TGTGCCAGCAGGAAACAGGGGGTTGAGCAGTTCTTC.

The chain links TRBV9 to TRBJ2-5, with 8 bases that match TRBD2. The germline gives CDR1 SGDLS, CDR2 YYNGEE. The CDR3 is 15 amino acids. V dropped 1 base and J dropped 1; count of bases not matched to a gene: 3. CDR3 in amino acids: CASSVSSGGQETQYF. The CDR3 coding sequence is TGTGCCAGCAGCGTATCCAGCGGGGGCCAAGAGACCCAGTACTTC. The variable domain in full, completed from reference TRBV9 and TRBJ2-5, reads DSGVTQTPKHLITATGQRVTLRCSPRSGDLSVYWYQQSLDQGLQFLIQYYNGEERAKGNILERFSAQQFPDLHSELNLSSLELGDSALYFCASSVSSGGQETQYFGPGTRLLVL.

This clone came up a few times. This chain joins TRBV11-3 and TRBJ2-1; a possible D gene is TRBD2 (5 bases). Germline V lookup: CDR1 SGHNT, CDR2 YENEEA. The CDR3 runs to 17 residues. The V and J ends lost 4 bases and 4 bases respectively, with 20 bases between them. The CDR3 DNA follows: TGTGCCAGCAGCTCCGGACTGACAAGCCTCCCGTACAATGAGCAGTTCTTC. It encodes CASSSGLTSLPYNEQFF.

This chain uses TRBV27 with TRBJ1-1, with unresolved D. Germline V gene lookup returns CDR1 MNHEY and CDR2 SMNVEV (reference sequence). V lost 0 bases, J lost 11 bases, and 10 bases lay in between. The CDR3 contains 12 residues. CDR3 residues: CASSLSGVAAFF. The CDR3 nucleotides are TGTGCCAGCAGTTTATCGGGCGTCGCGGCTTTCTTT.

The rearrangement uses TRBV6-5 and TRBJ2-1, with D unresolved. Per the germline V gene, CDR1 is MNHEY and CDR2 is SVGAGI. This CDR3 is built from 13 residues. V lost 7 bases, J lost 1 base, and 8 bases lay in between. As DNA, the CDR3 is TGTGCCAGCAAGCAAAATTCCTACAATGAGCAGTTCTTC. It encodes CASKQNSYNEQFF.

With respect to this clone: The identical CDR3 is also encoded by other nucleotide sequences in the sample. The chain carries TRBV7-9 and TRBJ2-7, with D hard to call. The length of the CDR3 is 12 residues. Germline loops: CDR1 SEHNR, CDR2 FQNEAQ (reference sequence). V was pared by 1 base and J by 3 bases, with 4 bases between. The CDR3 DNA reads TGTGCCAGCAGCTTAGTTAGCTACGAGCAGTACTTC. Protein: CASSLVSYEQYF. Full variable domain (remainder filled in from reference TRBV7-9 and TRBJ2-7): DTGVSQNPRHKITKRGQNVTFRCDPISEHNRLYWYRQTLGQGPEFLTYFQNEAQLEKSRLLSDRFSAERPKGSFSTLEIQRTEQGDSAMYLCASSLVSYEQYFGPGTRLTVT.

The count of this clone is one. The genes are TRBV4-3 and TRBJ1-1; D remains ambiguous. The CDR3 contains 15 residues. With 4 bases removed from V and 5 bases from J, the gap between germline ends came to 17 bases. Germline CDR1 reads LGHNA; CDR2 reads YSLEER. This CDR3 reads CASSPNSGGSTEAFF. CDR3 nucleotides: TGCGCCAGCAGCCCCAACAGCGGTGGGTCAACTGAAGCTTTCTTT.

The rearrangement uses TRBV4-1 and TRBJ1-1, with no clear D. Germline loops: CDR1 MGHRA, CDR2 YSYEKL. The CDR3 has 13 amino acids. Between the trimmed V and J ends, which lost 4 bases and 1 base, there was a span of 7 bases. CDR3 protein: CASSPGGNTEAFF. CDR3 DNA: TGCGCCAGCAGCCCGGGTGGGAACACTGAAGCTTTCTTT.